Presented here are 17 T cell receptor beta chains from one specimen sequenced in a study of CD8 T cells in ankylosing spondylitis. In TCRdb, the 5' RACE reads were re-called with MiXCR into one record per CDR3 protein. Among some 95,000 distinct CDR3 sequences, roughly 8.8% were seen once, and the ten largest hold just over 5%. Sequences were obtained from blood, either unsorted or a sorted T cell fraction (not recorded which). The receptors stem from a male donor with ankylosing spondylitis or in good health (not recorded which).

This clonotype was found many times. The chain has TRBV5-1 and TRBJ2-1; 7 nucleotides line up with TRBD1. V gave up 0 bases and J gave up 4 bases; unmatched junction bases: 13. This CDR3 has 18 amino acids. CDR1 is SGHRS, CDR2 YFSETQ, per germline. The CDR3 region is CASSLGSEWGTDYNEQFF. In nucleotides, the CDR3 is TGCGCCAGCAGCTTGGGGTCGGAGTGGGGGACAGATTACAATGAGCAGTTCTTC.

The table lists this clonotype with a few counts. This chain links TRBV5-5 with TRBJ2-3; 8 nucleotides match TRBD1. The germline V gene has CDR1 SGHKS and CDR2 YYEKEE (reference sequence). The CDR3 runs to 15 residues. After removal of 2 bases from V and 4 bases from J, the junction contained 6 bases not matched to a gene. DNA of the CDR3: TGTGCCAGCAGCTTCAGTCAGGGGGCATCAGATACGCAGTATTTT. Amino acid sequence: CASSFSQGASDTQYF.

The chain links TRBV3-1 to TRBJ1-1; no clear D. The V end lost 5 bases, the J end lost 1 base, and 20 bases lay between the germline ends. The CDR3 is 17 amino acids. Germline loops: CDR1 LGHDT, CDR2 YNNKEL (reference sequence). DNA for the CDR3: TGTGCCAGCAGCAAGGCGGGCCCTTCGTCACAGAACACTGAAGCTTTCTTT. It is translated as CASSKAGPSSQNTEAFF.

This clonotype was observed many times. The chain uses TRBV6-5 and TRBJ1-2, with a possible D match to TRBD1 (6 bases). The CDR3 consists of 15 residues. V was pared by 5 bases and J by 2 bases, with 15 bases between. Germline V CDR1 and CDR2: MNHEY, SVGAGI. The CDR3 here is CASSTSPGQNYGYTF. The CDR3 nucleotides are TGTGCCAGCAGTACCTCCCCCGGACAGAACTATGGCTACACCTTC.

In this sample, this clonotype turned up many times. The chain couples TRBV6-1 to TRBJ2-7, with 7 bases matching TRBD1. CDR3 length: 13 amino acids. The V and J ends lost 6 bases and 6 bases, in that order; junction bases with no gene match: 8. The germline gives CDR1 MNHNS, CDR2 SASEGT. This CDR3 reads CASRTTGNGEQYF. In nucleotides, the CDR3 is TGTGCCAGCAGGACGACAGGGAATGGCGAGCAGTACTTC.

The table lists this clonotype with a few counts. This rearrangement joins TRBV7-2 to TRBJ1-1; 10 bases agree with TRBD1. The CDR3 spans 15 residues. The ends lost 6 bases at V and 1 base at J; junction bases unmatched: 5. Germline V gene sequence: CDR1 SGHTA, CDR2 FQGNSA. The CDR3 nucleotides read TGTGCCAGCAGTCGACAGGGGGCGCCGAACACTGAAGCTTTCTTT. Encoded protein: CASSRQGAPNTEAFF.

The table lists this clonotype with many counts. The gene calls are TRBV21-1 and TRBJ2-7; the table calls TRBD2, which could not be checked here. TRBV21-1 is given as a pseudogene. The CDR3 sequence is 15 residues long. CDR3 loop: CASSSSGTNSYEQYF. The CDR3 nucleotides are TGTGCCAGCAGCAGCTCAGGGACTAACTCCTACGAGCAGTACTTC.

This clonotype was observed many times. The genes are TRBV7-8 and TRBJ2-7; TRBD1 agrees at 10 bases. This CDR3 has 15 amino acids. V shed 0 bases and J 7 bases; nucleotides not matched to a gene: 6. Germline values: CDR1 SGHVS, CDR2 FQNEAQ. CDR3 sequence reads: CASSLAGTGVVEQYF. The CDR3 region has the DNA TGTGCCAGCAGCTTAGCGGGGACAGGGGTTGTTGAGCAGTACTTC. The whole variable domain, remainder taken from reference TRBV7-8 and TRBJ2-7, is GAGVSQSPRYKVAKRGQDVALRCDPISGHVSLFWYQQALGQGPEFLTYFQNEAQLDKSGLPSDRFFAERPEGSVSTLKIQRTQQEDSAVYLCASSLAGTGVVEQYFGPGTRLTVT.

This clonotype came up a few times. The chain combines TRBV7-9 with TRBJ2-1; D is unresolved. The length of the CDR3 is 12 residues. Germline V gene data show CDR1 as SEHNR and CDR2 as FQNEAQ (reference sequence). V dropped 2 bases and J dropped 8 bases, with 7 bases sitting between them. CDR3 coding DNA: TGTGCCAGCAGCTTAAAGGCCGATGAGCAGTTCTTC. Translated: CASSLKADEQFF. The full variable domain, in which reference TRBV7-9 and TRBJ2-1 provide the parts outside the CDR3, is DTGVSQNPRHKITKRGQNVTFRCDPISEHNRLYWYRQTLGQGPEFLTYFQNEAQLEKSRLLSDRFSAERPKGSFSTLEIQRTEQGDSAMYLCASSLKADEQFFGPGTRLTVL.

This clonotype was observed many times. This chain uses TRBV19 with TRBJ1-1; 8 nucleotides align to TRBD1. CDR1 is LNHDA, CDR2 SQIVND, per germline (reference sequence). The CDR3 length is 15 residues. Trimming removed 0 bases from V and 5 bases from J; junction bases left unmatched: 5. The CDR3 DNA sequence: TGTGCCAGTAGTATAGATGGCAGGGGGCGGACTGAAGCTTTCTTT. It codes for CASSIDGRGRTEAFF.

This clonotype was counted ten times or more. V is TRBV20-1 and J is TRBJ1-1, with 8 bases fitting TRBD1. After removal of 6 bases from V and 6 bases from J, the junction contained 9 bases not matched to a gene. The germline V gene has CDR1 DFQATT and CDR2 SNEGSKA (reference sequence). This CDR3 region has 13 residues. The CDR3 sequence: CSAVPGGSPEAFF. The CDR3, as DNA: TGCAGTGCCGTCCCAGGGGGCAGCCCTGAAGCTTTCTTT.

This clonotype was counted only a few times. The rearrangement links TRBV7-2 to TRBJ2-1; no firm D call. Germline-derived CDR1 and CDR2 are SGHTA and FQGNSA. The CDR3 has 15 residues. Trimming pared 5 bases from V and 8 bases from J, leaving 19 bases between. CDR3 nucleotides: TGTGCCAGCAGCCCTTTAAAAGACCTTTACTATGAGCAGTTCTTC. It translates to CASSPLKDLYYEQFF. The full variable domain, rest sourced from reference TRBV7-2 and TRBJ2-1, is GAGVSQSPSNKVTEKGKDVELRCDPISGHTALYWYRQSLGQGLEFLIYFQGNSAPDKSGLPSDRFSAERTGGSVSTLTIQRTQQEDSAVYLCASSPLKDLYYEQFFGPGTRLTVL.

This clonotype was seen at least ten times. The rearrangement joins TRBV7-9 to TRBJ2-4, with TRBD1 identical over 11 bases. V was pared by 5 bases and J by 12 bases, with 3 bases of the junction left unmatched. Germline CDR1 is SEHNR and CDR2 is FQNEAQ (reference sequence). There are 12 residues in the CDR3. DNA of the CDR3: TGTGCCAGCAGCGTGGACAGGGGGCATCAGTACTTC. Translated: CASSVDRGHQYF.

This clonotype was seen at least ten times. The rearrangement links TRBV29-1 to TRBJ2-3; no firm D call. Germline CDR1 is SQVTM and CDR2 is ANQGSEA. Deletions cut 2 bases from V and 2 bases from J, with 11 bases between. This CDR3 has 14 amino acids. In DNA, the CDR3 is TGCAGCGTTGAACCGGCCCGGACCACAGATACGCAGTATTTT. Protein product: CSVEPARTTDTQYF.

This clonotype has more than one count but fewer than ten. The V and J genes are TRBV5-1 and TRBJ2-2, with D unclear. CDR1 SGHRS and CDR2 YFSETQ come from the germline V gene. This CDR3 is 15 amino acids long. V lost 0 bases, J lost 3 bases, and 9 bases lay in between. This CDR3 is CASSLGQVHTGELFF. The DNA for the CDR3 is TGCGCCAGCAGCTTGGGCCAGGTCCACACCGGGGAGCTGTTTTTT.

This clonotype was observed at least ten times. This chain joins TRBV7-3 and TRBJ1-1; the D is unclear. CDR3 size: 13 residues. Trimming cost V 5 bases and J 1 base, with 8 bases left between them. CDR1 is SGHTA, CDR2 FQGTGA, per germline. The CDR3 sequence: CASSTTENTEAFF. DNA of the CDR3: TGTGCCAGCAGCACCACGGAGAACACTGAAGCTTTCTTT.

This clonotype has a count of ten or more. The chain combines TRBV7-8 with TRBJ2-1; 11 bases line up with TRBD2. CDR1 is SGHVS, CDR2 FQNEAQ, per germline. The CDR3 sequence is 13 residues long. J gave up 10 bases and V 1 base, and 0 bases lay outside the gene matches. The chain's CDR3 is CASSLVAGGEQFF. The CDR3 region has the DNA TGTGCCAGCAGCTTAGTAGCGGGGGGGGAGCAGTTCTTC.